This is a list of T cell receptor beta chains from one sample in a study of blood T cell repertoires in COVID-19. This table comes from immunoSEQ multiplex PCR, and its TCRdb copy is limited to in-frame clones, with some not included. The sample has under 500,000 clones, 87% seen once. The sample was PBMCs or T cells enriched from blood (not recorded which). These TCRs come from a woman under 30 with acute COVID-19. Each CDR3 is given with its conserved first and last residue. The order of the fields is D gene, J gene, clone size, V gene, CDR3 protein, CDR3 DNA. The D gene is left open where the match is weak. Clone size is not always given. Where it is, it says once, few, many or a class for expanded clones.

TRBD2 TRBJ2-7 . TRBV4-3 CASSQGLAGGYEQYF TGCGCCAGCAGCCAGGGACTAGCGGGAGGCTACGAGCAGTACTTC
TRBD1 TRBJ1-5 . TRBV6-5 CASSSTGDQPQHF TGTGCCAGCAGTTCTACAGGGGATCAGCCCCAGCATTTT
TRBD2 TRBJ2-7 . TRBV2 CASSVPRGSGGPVVGQQYF TGTGCCAGCAGCGTCCCCCGGGGTAGCGGGGGGCCAGTAGTCGGCCAGCAGTACTTC
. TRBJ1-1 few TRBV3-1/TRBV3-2 CASRPQGRSEAFF TGTGCCAGCAGACCACAGGGAAGGTCTGAAGCTTTCTTT
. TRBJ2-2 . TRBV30 CAWRIGAGELFF TGTGCCTGGAGGATAGGGGCCGGGGAGCTGTTTTTT
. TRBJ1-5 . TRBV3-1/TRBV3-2 CASSPQRGDGDQPQHF TGTGCCAGCAGCCCCCAGCGCGGGGACGGGGATCAGCCCCAGCATTTT
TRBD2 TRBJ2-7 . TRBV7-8 CASSPRTRERYEQYF TGTGCCAGCAGTCCCCGGACTAGAGAAAGGTACGAGCAGTACTTC
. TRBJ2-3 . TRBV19 CASSIETIRGRQDTQYF TGTGCCAGTAGTATAGAGACCATAAGAGGGAGACAAGATACGCAGTATTTT
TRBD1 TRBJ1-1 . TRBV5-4 CASSLDRGMNTEAFF TGTGCCAGCAGCTTGGACAGGGGGATGAACACTGAAGCTTTCTTT
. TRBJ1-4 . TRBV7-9 CAGLGGQGEKLFF TGTGCAGGCCTCGGGGGGCAAGGTGAAAAACTGTTTTTT